The 15 T cell receptor beta chains listed next were all sequenced from one sample in a study of cytomegalovirus exposure and HLA in healthy donors. PCR was performed using 60 Vbeta and 13 Jbeta primers. Only in-frame clones appear in the TCRdb table, and some are missing; sequencing was by immunoSEQ multiplex PCR. The data hold some 180,000 clones, with around 78% observed a single time. Source material: PBMCs. The receptors derive from a man aged 25 to 40 in good health and CMV-seronegative.

A few counts support this clone. The chain links TRBV5-1 to TRBJ1-1; no clear D gene. This CDR3 is built from 13 residues. Trimming pared 4 bases from V and 1 base from J, leaving 8 bases between. Germline CDR1 and CDR2: SGHRS and YFSETQ. CDR3 in amino acids: CASSVDGNTEAFF. The CDR3, as DNA: TGCGCCAGCAGCGTGGACGGGAACACTGAAGCTTTCTTT.

This clone appeared a single time. Other DNA sequences in the sample encode the same CDR3. The chain couples TRBV7-3 to TRBJ2-5; TRBD2 matches 12 bases. The CDR3 totals 16 residues. The V gene's germline CDR1 is SGHTA and CDR2 FQGTGA. The V gene end was trimmed by 5 bases and the J gene end by 4 bases; junction bases not matched to a gene: 8. In DNA, the CDR3 is TGTGCCAGCAGCCCAGCAGGACTAGCGGGACCAGAGACCCAGTACTTC. The encoded protein is CASSPAGLAGPETQYF. The whole variable domain, filled in from reference TRBV7-3 and TRBJ2-5, reads GAGVSQTPSNKVTEKGKYVELRCDPISGHTALYWYRQSLGQGPEFLIYFQGTGAADDSGLPNDRFFAVRPEGSVSTLKIQRTERGDSAVYLCASSPAGLAGPETQYFGPGTRLLVL.

This chain links TRBV11-2 with TRBJ1-1; D might be TRBD1 (5 bases). V was cut by 1 base and J by 8 bases, with 17 bases left in between. Germline V CDR1 and CDR2: SGHAT, FQNNGV. This CDR3 spans 15 amino acids. CDR3 nucleotides: TGTGCCAGCAGCTTAGCTGGGTTCGGGACTCCCGAAGCTTTCTTT. Its protein product is CASSLAGFGTPEAFF.

The genes are TRBV28 and TRBJ1-5, with D maybe TRBD1 (5 bases). The germline gives CDR1 MDHEN, CDR2 SYDVKM. This CDR3 contains 15 residues. Trimming left V 6 bases short and J 0 bases short, with 12 bases between. CDR3 in DNA: TGTGCCAGCAGGTTCTCCGGGGGTAGCAATCAGCCCCAGCATTTT. Protein: CASRFSGGSNQPQHF.

The chain employs TRBV9 and TRBJ2-3; 12 nucleotides match TRBD2. V was clipped by 0 bases and J by 3 bases; unmatched bases: 5. Per the germline V gene, CDR1 is SGDLS and CDR2 is YYNGEE. CDR3 size: 17 residues. The CDR3 here is CASSVELAGGRTDTQYF. The DNA of the CDR3 is TGTGCCAGCAGCGTAGAACTAGCGGGAGGAAGAACAGATACGCAGTATTTT.

This chain connects TRBV6-6 to TRBJ1-1; maybe TRBD1 (6 bases). CDR3 length: 12 amino acids. The germline V gene has CDR1 MNHNY and CDR2 SVGAGI (reference sequence). V was clipped by 6 bases and J by 5 bases, with 10 bases between them. CDR3 in amino acids: CASSPDRTEAFF. The CDR3 DNA sequence: TGTGCCAGCAGCCCTGACAGGACTGAAGCTTTCTTT.

This chain joins TRBV5-1 and TRBJ2-3; 9 nucleotides match TRBD2. Germline V gives CDR1 SGHRS, CDR2 YFSETQ. J was trimmed by 2 bases and V by 1 base; bases with no gene match: 17. This CDR3 is 20 amino acids long. The CDR3, as DNA: TGCGCCAGCAGCTTGAAGCTTAGCGGGAGACTTACTAAACTCACAGATACGCAGTATTTT. It encodes CASSLKLSGRLTKLTDTQYF.

This clone was seen just once. In nucleotides, the CDR3 is TGTGCCAGCAGTTCGACTAGCGGGAGGGGACCTAGGAATGAGCAGTTCTTC. Its protein is CASSSTSGRGPRNEQFF. The chain links TRBV28 to TRBJ2-1, with 14 positions matching TRBD2. Germline V CDR1 and CDR2: MDHEN, SYDVKM. The CDR3 extends over 17 amino acids. Trimming removed 4 bases from V and 7 bases from J; junction bases left unmatched: 9.

The CDR3 region has the DNA TGTGCCAGCAGCTTATCTTACACCGGGGAGCTGTTTTTT. Translating it yields CASSLSYTGELFF. V is TRBV7-3 and J is TRBJ2-2, with D hard to call. V lost 2 bases to trimming and J lost 3 bases, with 4 bases between them. The CDR3 sequence is 13 residues long. Per the germline V gene, CDR1 is SGHTA and CDR2 is FQGTGA. Full variable domain (rest looked up from reference TRBV7-3 and TRBJ2-2): GAGVSQTPSNKVTEKGKYVELRCDPISGHTALYWYRQSLGQGPEFLIYFQGTGAADDSGLPNDRFFAVRPEGSVSTLKIQRTERGDSAVYLCASSLSYTGELFFGEGSRLTVL.

V is TRBV7-7 and J is TRBJ2-2; 13 bases fit TRBD2. V lost 5 bases to trimming and J lost 7 bases; unmatched junction nucleotides: 7. The germline V gene encodes CDR1 SSHAT and CDR2 FNYEAQ (reference sequence). The CDR3 consists of 16 residues. The CDR3 coding sequence is TGTGCCAGCAGCCGTGGACTAGCGGGAGTAGACGGGGAGCTGTTTTTT. Translation gives CASSRGLAGVDGELFF.

The chain couples TRBV19 to TRBJ1-4; D possibly corresponds to TRBD1 (6 bases). The length of the CDR3 is 14 residues. Germline CDR1 and CDR2: LNHDA and SQIVND (reference sequence). Trimming took off 3 bases at V and 4 bases at J, with 9 bases between the two ends. The CDR3 DNA follows: TGTGCCAGTAGTATGGACAGCTTTAATGAAAAACTGTTTTTT. Amino acid sequence: CASSMDSFNEKLFF.

The chain couples TRBV5-4 to TRBJ1-2; D might be TRBD1 (6 bases). V gave up 4 bases and J gave up 4 bases, with 8 bases separating them. Germline CDR1 is SGHNT and CDR2 is YYREEE (reference sequence). The CDR3 is 12 amino acids. The CDR3 DNA reads TGTGCCAGCAGCCAGGACAGCTATGGCTACACCTTC. Encoded protein: CASSQDSYGYTF.

V usage is TRBV19 and J usage is TRBJ2-2; D might be TRBD2 (5 bases). The CDR3 consists of 12 residues. Trimming cost V 6 bases and J 4 bases, with 6 bases left between them. Germline V gives CDR1 LNHDA, CDR2 SQIVND (reference sequence). The CDR3: CASSGVTGELFF. The CDR3 region has the DNA TGTGCCAGTAGCGGGGTCACCGGGGAGCTGTTTTTT.

The chain has TRBV4-1 and TRBJ2-6; D unresolved. The germline gives CDR1 MGHRA, CDR2 YSYEKL. V gave up 2 bases and J gave up 12 bases, with 5 bases separating them. This CDR3 region has 11 residues. CDR3 region: CASSQFRVLTF. The CDR3 DNA follows: TGCGCCAGCAGCCAATTCCGCGTCCTGACTTTC.

V and J are TRBV27 and TRBJ1-5, with D possibly matching TRBD1 (6 bases). The germline V gene encodes CDR1 MNHEY and CDR2 SMNVEV (reference sequence). V was shortened by 2 bases and J by 6 bases, with 14 bases between the two germline ends. The CDR3 sequence is 15 residues long. The CDR3 DNA follows: TGTGCCAGCAGTTTAGGGGGCTACCGGAGTCAGCCCCAGCATTTT. This sequence encodes CASSLGGYRSQPQHF.